This T cell receptor (beta chain) was documented in a study of shared clonotypes between healthy human individuals. The V segment lost 4 bases and the J segment 0 bases; nucleotides outside the gene matches: 3. Germline CDR1 reads MNHEY; CDR2 reads SVGAGI. CDR3 length equals 16 residues. The data were produced by immunoSEQ multiplex PCR, yet TCRdb's version contains in-frame clones alone and is incomplete. The repertoire consists of some 2,100,000 clones, with approximately 95% occurring once and the leading ten covering approximately 0.13%. Regarding the study as a whole: Represented diversity (both genetic and exposure-history) was limited by the small number of donors. Inspection by rarefaction showed sorted-subset sequencing to be incomplete despite large depth.

In regard to this clone: Its antigen is unknown.

Sequenced material: naive CD4+ T cells sorted from blood. Described subset: CD45RA+ positively selected. The origin of this receptor is a young man in good health. V gene TRBV6-5 combines with J gene TRBJ2-3; 11 bases line up with TRBD2. The CDR3 nucleotides read TGTGCCAGCAGTTGGGGACTAGCGGCTAGCACAGATACGCAGTATTTT. The encoded protein is CASSWGLAASTDTQYF.